A single sample gave rise to the 15 T cell receptor beta chains below, sequenced in a study of CD8 T cells in ankylosing spondylitis. TCRdb redid the calling of the 5' RACE reads with MiXCR, one entry per CDR3 protein. This sample has under 300,000 distinct CDR3 sequences, with 18% found just once. Sequencing input: blood, either unsorted or a sorted T cell fraction (not recorded which). The receptor set was obtained from a male donor with ankylosing spondylitis or in good health (not recorded which).

This chain links TRBV28 with TRBJ2-7; 10 positions agree with TRBD1. After removal of 3 bases from V and 7 bases from J, the junction contained 6 bases not matched to a gene. Germline CDR1 is MDHEN and CDR2 is SYDVKM. The CDR3 sequence is 14 residues long. The CDR3 loop is CASSFRDRGMEQYF. CDR3 nucleotide sequence: TGTGCCAGCAGTTTCCGGGACAGGGGTATGGAGCAGTACTTC.

J is TRBJ1-6 and V is TRBV12-3 or TRBV12-4, with D unclear. This CDR3 comprises 13 residues. V was pared by 8 bases and J by 8 bases, with 13 bases between. As DNA, the CDR3 is TGTGCCAGCTCAGCCGGTTTCGATTCACCCCTCCACTTT. Its translation is CASSAGFDSPLHF.

This clonotype was detected only once. The chain combines TRBV7-6 with TRBJ2-1; the match to TRBD2 covers 13 bases. Germline CDR1 and CDR2: SGHVS and FNYEAQ. The CDR3 sequence is 16 residues long. Germline trimming cut 5 bases from V and 4 bases from J; bases unmatched to any gene: 5. The CDR3 DNA reads as TGTGCCAGCAGCATCTCGGGACTAGCGGGGTACAATGAGCAGTTCTTC. Amino acids: CASSISGLAGYNEQFF.

The chain employs TRBV13 and TRBJ2-3, with D possibly being TRBD2 (6 bases). The V and J ends lost 2 bases and 1 base respectively, with 19 bases between them. This CDR3 comprises 18 residues. Germline assignment: CDR1 PRHDT and CDR2 FYEKMQ (reference sequence). CDR3 in amino acids: CASSLIAEEGGRTDTQYF. DNA for the CDR3: TGTGCCAGCAGCTTAATTGCAGAGGAGGGTGGCCGCACAGATACGCAGTATTTT. Full variable domain (rest looked up from reference TRBV13 and TRBJ2-3): AAGVIQSPRHLIKEKRETATLKCYPIPRHDTVYWYQQGPGQDPQFLISFYEKMQSDKGSIPDRFSAQQFSDYHSELNMSSLELGDSALYFCASSLIAEEGGRTDTQYFGPGTRLTVL.

This chain links TRBV2 with TRBJ2-7; D is unclear. This CDR3 region has 13 residues. The V gene lost 1 base and the J gene lost 1 base, with 5 bases spanning the gap. Germline CDR1 and CDR2: SNHLY and FYNNEI. The CDR3, as DNA: TGTGCCAGCAGTGAAGAGGATTCCTACGAGCAGTACTTC. This translates into CASSEEDSYEQYF.

This clonotype was seen at least ten times. The chain employs TRBV4-1 and TRBJ2-7; 12 bases match TRBD2. The germline V gene encodes CDR1 MGHRA and CDR2 YSYEKL. The CDR3 consists of 15 residues. Losses at the gene ends were 4 bases for V and 3 bases for J; bases not matched to a gene: 4. This chain's CDR3 is CASSLRTSGIYEQYF. CDR3 nucleotide sequence: TGCGCCAGCAGCCTCCGGACTAGCGGGATCTACGAGCAGTACTTC.

There are a few counts of this clonotype. The rearrangement links TRBV6-2 or TRBV6-3 to TRBJ2-7; D gene ambiguous. Between the trimmed V and J ends, which lost 5 bases and 0 bases, there was a span of 14 bases. CDR3 length: 15 residues. CDR1 and CDR2 from the germline V gene are MNHEY and SVGEGT. The DNA for the CDR3 is TGTGCCAGCAGTCTTTGGACCCTGAGCTCCTACGAGCAGTACTTC. The encoded protein is CASSLWTLSSYEQYF.

This chain uses TRBV29-1 with TRBJ2-3; D remains unclear. In germline, CDR1 is SQVTM, CDR2 ANQGSEA. The CDR3 contains 13 residues. V gave up 5 bases and J gave up 4 bases, with 13 bases separating them. CDR3 in amino acids: CSVTGLRADTQYF. CDR3 bases: TGCAGCGTTACGGGTCTTCGAGCAGATACGCAGTATTTT.

This clonotype appeared a few times. The CDR3 region has the DNA TGTGCCAGCAGCGACTTAGCGGGAGGCCCAATTAATGAGCAGTTCTTC. It specifies CASSDLAGGPINEQFF. The chain combines TRBV9 with TRBJ2-1; 10 nucleotides match TRBD2. The CDR3 extends over 16 amino acids. In germline, CDR1 is SGDLS, CDR2 YYNGEE. The J segment lost 7 bases and the V segment lost 3 bases, leaving 10 bases of the junction unmatched.

This clonotype was counted between two and nine times. This sequence joins TRBV20-1 and TRBJ2-3; 8 positions match TRBD2. In germline, CDR1 is DFQATT, CDR2 SNEGSKA (reference sequence). With 1 base clipped from V and 4 bases from J, the junction kept 22 bases outside the gene matches. CDR3 length: 20 residues. The CDR3: CSARAFLPYSGLVPSDTQYF. For the CDR3, the DNA is TGCAGTGCTAGAGCCTTCCTCCCATATTCGGGACTAGTCCCCTCAGATACGCAGTATTTT.

This clonotype has just a few counts. The chain employs TRBV20-1 and TRBJ2-4; D unresolved. Germline CDR1 reads DFQATT; CDR2 reads SNEGSKA (reference sequence). This CDR3 is 12 amino acids long. CDR3 protein: CSCPLAKNIQYF. DNA for the CDR3: TGCAGCTGTCCCTTAGCCAAAAACATTCAGTACTTC.

This clonotype was observed a few times. The rearrangement uses TRBV11-1 and TRBJ2-4; 8 bases are a match to TRBD2. This CDR3 has 17 amino acids. Germline V gives CDR1 SGHAT, CDR2 FQDESV (reference sequence). V shed 5 bases, J shed 3 bases, and the junction held 12 bases outside the gene matches. CDR3 sequence reads: CASSPGVAGIGKNIQYF. In nucleotides, the CDR3 is TGTGCCAGCAGCCCAGGAGTAGCGGGGATCGGCAAAAACATTCAGTACTTC.

This clonotype was counted only a few times. The V and J genes are TRBV5-4 and TRBJ2-7; 10 bases fit TRBD1. Germline lookup yields CDR1 SGHNT and CDR2 YYREEE (reference sequence). The junction had 7 bases not matched to a gene; V was cut back by 3 bases and J by 4 bases. The length of the CDR3 is 15 residues. In nucleotides, the CDR3 is TGTGCCAGCAGCTCCTCCCCGGGACAGGGGTACGAGCAGTACTTC. This sequence encodes CASSSSPGQGYEQYF.

This clonotype has just a few counts. The rearrangement joins TRBV28 to TRBJ1-3, with a weak D call TRBD1 (6 bases). Germline V gene sequence: CDR1 MDHEN, CDR2 SYDVKM. The V and J ends lost 8 bases and 4 bases respectively, with 15 bases between them. CDR3 size: 14 residues. The CDR3 DNA reads as TGTGCCAGCTCACCGACAGGAGCCGGAAACACCATATATTTT. Amino acids: CASSPTGAGNTIYF. Full variable domain (rest looked up from reference TRBV28 and TRBJ1-3): DVKVTQSSRYLVKRTGEKVFLECVQDMDHENMFWYRQDPGLGLRLIYFSYDVKMKEKGDIPEGYSVSREKKERFSLILESASTNQTSMYLCASSPTGAGNTIYFGEGSWLTVV.

The chain links TRBV27 to TRBJ1-1, with TRBD1 as a possible D gene (6 bases). Trimming cost V 6 bases and J 0 bases, with 17 bases left between them. Germline assignment: CDR1 MNHEY and CDR2 SMNVEV (reference sequence). This CDR3 contains 16 residues. The CDR3 protein is CASSSHIGGLNTEAFF. The DNA for the CDR3 is TGTGCCAGCAGCTCCCACATAGGGGGTTTGAACACTGAAGCTTTCTTT.